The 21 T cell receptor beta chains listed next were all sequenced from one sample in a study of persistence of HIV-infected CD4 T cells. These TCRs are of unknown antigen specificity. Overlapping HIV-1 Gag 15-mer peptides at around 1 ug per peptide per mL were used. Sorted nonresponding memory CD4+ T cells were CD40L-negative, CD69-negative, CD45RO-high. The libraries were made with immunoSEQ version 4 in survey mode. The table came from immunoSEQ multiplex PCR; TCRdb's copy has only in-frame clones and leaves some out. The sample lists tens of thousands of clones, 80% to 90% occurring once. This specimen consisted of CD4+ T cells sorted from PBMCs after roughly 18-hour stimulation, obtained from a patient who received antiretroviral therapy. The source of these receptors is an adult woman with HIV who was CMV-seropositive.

CDR3 region: CASSSLAGVYEQYF. The DNA of the CDR3 is TGTGCCAGCAGTTCCTTAGCGGGGGTCTACGAGCAGTACTTC. The rearrangement uses TRBV27 and TRBJ2-7, with 9 bases fitting TRBD2. There are 14 residues in the CDR3. Germline V gives CDR1 MNHEY, CDR2 SMNVEV (reference sequence). V gave up 4 bases and J gave up 3 bases; unmatched junction bases: 4.

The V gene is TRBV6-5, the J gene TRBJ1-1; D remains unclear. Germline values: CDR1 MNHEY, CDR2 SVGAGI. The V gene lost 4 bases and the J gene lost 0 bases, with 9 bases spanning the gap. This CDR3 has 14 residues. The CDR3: CASSSRLLNTEAFF. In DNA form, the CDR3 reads TGTGCCAGCAGTTCTCGGCTACTGAACACTGAAGCTTTCTTT.

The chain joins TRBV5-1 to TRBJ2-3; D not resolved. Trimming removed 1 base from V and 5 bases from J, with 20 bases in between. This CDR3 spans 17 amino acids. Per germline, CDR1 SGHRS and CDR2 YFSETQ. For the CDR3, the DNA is TGCGCCAGCAGCTTGTCTCGAGGCATACCTGCTCGAGATACGCAGTATTTT. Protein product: CASSLSRGIPARDTQYF. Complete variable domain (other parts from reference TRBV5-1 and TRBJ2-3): KAGVTQTPRYLIKTRGQQVTLSCSPISGHRSVSWYQQTPGQGLQFLFEYFSETQRNKGNFPGRFSGRQFSNSRSEMNVSTLELGDSALYLCASSLSRGIPARDTQYFGPGTRLTVL.

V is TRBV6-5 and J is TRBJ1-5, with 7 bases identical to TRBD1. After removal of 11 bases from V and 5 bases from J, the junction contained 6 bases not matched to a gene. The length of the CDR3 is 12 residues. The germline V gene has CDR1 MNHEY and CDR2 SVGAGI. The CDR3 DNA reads TGTGCCTCCAGGGGGAACGATCAGCCCCAGCATTTT. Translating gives CASRGNDQPQHF.

The CDR3 loop is CASSGQTSNTGELFF. The CDR3 nucleotides read TGCGCCAGCAGTGGACAGACCTCGAACACCGGGGAGCTGTTTTTT. The chain carries TRBV10-1 and TRBJ2-2; possibly TRBD1 for D (5 bases). Trimming removed 4 bases from V and 0 bases from J, with 9 bases in between. The CDR3 runs to 15 residues. Germline values: CDR1 WNHNN, CDR2 SYGVQD (reference sequence).

CDR3 amino acids: CATSDLRGGGQGIGEQFF. As DNA, the CDR3 is TGTGCCACCAGTGATTTGCGGGGGGGCGGACAGGGGATAGGTGAGCAGTTCTTC. The rearrangement links TRBV24-1 to TRBJ2-1; maybe TRBD1 (9 bases). V dropped 0 bases and J dropped 9 bases, with 23 bases sitting between them. Germline CDR1 reads KGHDR; CDR2 reads SFDVKD. CDR3 size: 18 residues.

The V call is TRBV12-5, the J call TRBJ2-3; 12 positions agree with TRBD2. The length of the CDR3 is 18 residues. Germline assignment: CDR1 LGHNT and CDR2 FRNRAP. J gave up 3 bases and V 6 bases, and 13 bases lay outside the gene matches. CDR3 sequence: CASGVSHRTSGETDTQYF. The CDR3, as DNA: TGTGCTAGTGGCGTTTCCCATCGGACTAGCGGGGAAACAGATACGCAGTATTTT.

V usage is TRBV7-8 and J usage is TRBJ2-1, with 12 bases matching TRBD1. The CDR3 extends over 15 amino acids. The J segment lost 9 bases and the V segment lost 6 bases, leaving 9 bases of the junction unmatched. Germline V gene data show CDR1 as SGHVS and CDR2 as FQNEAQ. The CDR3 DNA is TGTGCCAGCAGTGCCGGGACAGGGGGCGGAGGTGAGCAGTTCTTC. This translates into CASSAGTGGGGEQFF.

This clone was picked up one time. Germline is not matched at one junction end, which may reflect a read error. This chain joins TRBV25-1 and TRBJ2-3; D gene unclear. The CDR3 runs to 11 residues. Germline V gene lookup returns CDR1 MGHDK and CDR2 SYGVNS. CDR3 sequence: CASRESRAQYF. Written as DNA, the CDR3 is TGTGCCAGCAGGGAATCTAGGGCGCAGTATTTT.

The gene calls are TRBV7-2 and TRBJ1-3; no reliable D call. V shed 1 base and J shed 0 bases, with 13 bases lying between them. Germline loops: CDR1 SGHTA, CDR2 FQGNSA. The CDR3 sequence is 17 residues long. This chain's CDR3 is CASSLGGLSHSGNTIYF. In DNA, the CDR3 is TGTGCCAGCAGCTTAGGAGGGCTGAGCCACTCTGGAAACACCATATATTTT.

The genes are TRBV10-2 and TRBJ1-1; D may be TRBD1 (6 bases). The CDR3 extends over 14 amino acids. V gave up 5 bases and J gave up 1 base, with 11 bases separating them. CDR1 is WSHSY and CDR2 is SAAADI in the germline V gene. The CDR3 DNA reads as TGCGCCAGCAGTCGACAGGTAGGGAACACTGAAGCTTTCTTT. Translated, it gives CASSRQVGNTEAFF.

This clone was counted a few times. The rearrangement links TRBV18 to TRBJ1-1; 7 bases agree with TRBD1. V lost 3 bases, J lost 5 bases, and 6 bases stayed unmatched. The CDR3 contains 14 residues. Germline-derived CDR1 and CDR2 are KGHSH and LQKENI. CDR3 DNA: TGTGCCAGCTCACCCACAGGGGAGGGGACTGAAGCTTTCTTT. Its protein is CASSPTGEGTEAFF.

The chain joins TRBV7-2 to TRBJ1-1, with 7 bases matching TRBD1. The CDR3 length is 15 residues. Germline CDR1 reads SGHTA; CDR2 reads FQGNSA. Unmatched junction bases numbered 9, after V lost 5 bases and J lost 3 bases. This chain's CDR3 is CASSPRGDSYTEAFF. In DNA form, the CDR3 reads TGTGCCAGCAGCCCCAGAGGGGACAGCTACACTGAAGCTTTCTTT.

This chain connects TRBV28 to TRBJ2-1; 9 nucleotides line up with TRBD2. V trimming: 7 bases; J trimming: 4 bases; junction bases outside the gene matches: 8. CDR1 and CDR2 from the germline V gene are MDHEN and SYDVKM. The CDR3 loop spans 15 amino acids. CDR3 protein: CASTTTSGKYNEQFF. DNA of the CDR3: TGTGCCAGCACGACGACTAGCGGTAAATACAATGAGCAGTTCTTC.

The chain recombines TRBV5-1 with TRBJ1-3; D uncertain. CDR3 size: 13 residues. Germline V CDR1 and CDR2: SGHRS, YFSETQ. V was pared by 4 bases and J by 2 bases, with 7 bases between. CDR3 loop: CASSQGTGNTIYF. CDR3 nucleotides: TGCGCCAGCAGCCAAGGTACTGGAAACACCATATATTTT.

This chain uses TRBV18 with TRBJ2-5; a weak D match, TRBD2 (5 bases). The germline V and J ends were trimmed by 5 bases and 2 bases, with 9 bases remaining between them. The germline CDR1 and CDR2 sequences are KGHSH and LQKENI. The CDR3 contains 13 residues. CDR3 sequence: CASSEGLQETQYF. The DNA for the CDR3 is TGTGCCAGCTCAGAGGGCCTTCAAGAGACCCAGTACTTC. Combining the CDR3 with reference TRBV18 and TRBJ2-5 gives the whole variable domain NAGVMQNPRHLVRRRGQEARLRCSPMKGHSHVYWYRQLPEEGLKFMVYLQKENIIDESGMPKERFSAEFPKEGPSILRIQQVVRGDSAAYFCASSEGLQETQYFGPGTRLLVL.

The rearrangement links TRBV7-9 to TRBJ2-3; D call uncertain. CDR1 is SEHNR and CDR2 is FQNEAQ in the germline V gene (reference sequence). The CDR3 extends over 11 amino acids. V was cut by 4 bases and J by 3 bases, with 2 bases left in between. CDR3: CASSSTDTQYF. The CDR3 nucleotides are TGTGCCAGCAGCTCGACAGATACGCAGTATTTT.

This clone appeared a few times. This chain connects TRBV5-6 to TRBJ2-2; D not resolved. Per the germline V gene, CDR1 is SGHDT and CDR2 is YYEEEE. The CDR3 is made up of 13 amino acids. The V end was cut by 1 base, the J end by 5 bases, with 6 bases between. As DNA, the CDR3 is TGTGCCAGCAGCTTGTCGCGTACCGGGGAGCTGTTTTTT. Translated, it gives CASSLSRTGELFF.

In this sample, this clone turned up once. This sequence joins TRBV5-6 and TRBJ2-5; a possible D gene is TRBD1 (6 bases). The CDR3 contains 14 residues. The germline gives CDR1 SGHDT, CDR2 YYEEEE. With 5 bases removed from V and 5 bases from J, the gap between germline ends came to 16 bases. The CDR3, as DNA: TGTGCCAGCAGTAACAGGGTAATGAGGGAGACCCAGTACTTC. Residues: CASSNRVMRETQYF.

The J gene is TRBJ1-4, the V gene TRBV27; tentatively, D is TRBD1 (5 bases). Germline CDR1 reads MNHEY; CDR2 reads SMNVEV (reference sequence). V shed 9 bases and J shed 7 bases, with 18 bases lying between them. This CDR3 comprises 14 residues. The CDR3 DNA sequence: TGTGCCAGTTCCATTACCTGGAGGGGTGAAAAACTGTTTTTT. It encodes CASSITWRGEKLFF.

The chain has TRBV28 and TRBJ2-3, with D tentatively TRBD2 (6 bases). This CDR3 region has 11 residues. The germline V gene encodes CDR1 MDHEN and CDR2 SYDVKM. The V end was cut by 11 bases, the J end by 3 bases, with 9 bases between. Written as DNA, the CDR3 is TGTGCCTGCGGGGAGACAGATACGCAGTATTTT. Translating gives CACGETDTQYF.